This entry features one T cell receptor (beta chain) sequence. The record originates from a study of blood T cell repertoires in COVID-19. Libraries were prepared by immunoSEQ multiplex PCR; TCRdb keeps only in-frame clonotypes and omits some of them. The sample yields 210,000 or so clones, 82% seen once. Trimming took off 7 bases at V and 0 bases at J, with 15 bases between the two ends. Germline V gene sequence: CDR1 SNHLY, CDR2 FYNNEI. The CDR3 is 15 residues long. The sequence was collected from a woman aged 40 to 50 with acute or convalescent COVID-19. The chain has TRBV2 and TRBJ1-1; no firm D call. The sample taken for sequencing was peripheral blood. The CDR3 sequence: CASTWSEEMNTEAFF. The CDR3 DNA reads as TGTGCCAGCACGTGGTCAGAGGAGATGAACACTGAAGCTTTCTTT.